The present T cell receptor (beta chain) was sequenced within a study of Ad26.COV2.S vaccination and SARS-CoV-2 variants (dated by TCRdb to 2020 to 2022). Regarding the research as a whole: Vaccine-arm donors were drawn from COV1001, a multicentre, randomized, double-blind, placebo-controlled phase I-IIa trial of Ad26.COV2.S in healthy adults. Ad26.COV2.S was given intramuscularly at 5x10^10 or 1x10^11 viral particles, as a single shot or as two shots 56 days apart. TCRbeta repertoire sequencing was used to assess the specificity and breadth of SARS-CoV-2-reactive T cell receptors after Ad26.COV2.S vaccination. The TCR-sequenced set comprised roughly 30 samples: 19 Ad26.COV2.S vaccine recipients, 5 placebo recipients and 8 SARS-CoV-2 convalescent individuals. Trial participants were randomized into five groups of five, in which low-dose or high-dose Ad26.COV2.S was given once or twice, or placebo was given on both occasions. Throughout the experiments and outcome assessment, investigators stayed blinded to trial group allocation. What the work shows at the level of the full study, not this receptor alone: The study lacked the statistical power to compare responses across vaccine doses or regimens. Substantial breadth of spike-specific CD8+ and CD4+ T cell responses was reported after vaccination. Vaccine and placebo recipients had comparable non-spike TCR breadth, which fits with the vaccine containing only spike. The authors noted that the TCR breadth and depth analyses may have underestimated total T cell responses. Compared with placebo recipients, Ad26.COV2.S recipients showed higher spike-specific TCR breadth (P = 0.0014).

The immunoSEQ Assay was used to sequence TCRbeta CDR3 regions. After extraction, genomic DNA underwent amplification by bias-controlled multiplex PCR, followed by high-throughput sequencing. Processing in the source paper ran as follows. Collapsing and filtering of sequences were performed to quantify the absolute abundance of each unique TCRbeta CDR3 region. T cell fraction was estimated by normalization of TCRbeta template counts to usable DNA, with usable DNA being measured through amplification of reference genes present in all nucleated cells. Repertoire TCRs were annotated as SARS-CoV-2-specific when V gene, CDR3 amino acid sequence and J gene were exactly matched to a known reactive TCR set. MIRA supplied the reference SARS-CoV-2 TCR set, which was filtered for enrichment in COVID-19-positive ImmuneCODE repertoires so that public or cross-reactive TCRs were removed. Using the MIRA antigens, annotated TCRs were further analysed by specific ORF or by position within an ORF. Breadth was defined as annotated unique rearrangements over total unique productive rearrangements; depth was the summed frequency of those rearrangements. Two-sided Wilcoxon rank-sum tests were applied when comparing TCR breadth between groups. In its TCRdb copy, this immuneACCESS table keeps in-frame sequences only and misses some clones. Where compared with another copy, unresolved V genes explain less than half of these, and the others have no known cause. The V and J calls and clone size are taken from that table; D and trimming were inferred from the DNA. Here the sample has 250,000 or so clones; around 90% occur a single time. The ten largest clonotypes hold about 2.8% of the sample.

The intended sense of this specimen's treatment or condition label: 19 received Ad26.COV2.S at low or high dose, single or two shots; 5 received placebo; per-sample allocation not given. For vaccine and placebo recipients, the sequenced repertoires came from samples collected on day 63 after the first injection. Between 29 July and 7 August 2020, Cohort 1b enrolled approximately 26 adults aged 18-55 years at one site in Boston, USA. As a vaccine, Ad26.COV2.S was a replication-incompetent adenovirus type 26 vector that expressed a prefusion-stabilized SARS-CoV-2 spike protein derived from the original Wuhan strain. Concerning this clone itself: The antigen it recognizes is unknown. Within one base of it there is no much larger clone, and no base qualities were kept.

Measured from the cysteine to the phenylalanine, the CDR3 is 15 residues long. Just CDR3 DNA is preserved here, 45 bases in frame from base 1. The germline V gene specifies SNHLY as CDR1 and FYNNEI as CDR2. V trim: 5 bases; J trim: 3 bases; unmatched bases: 9. The chain couples TRBV2 to TRBJ1-2, with 7 bases aligning to TRBD1. The clonotype was recovered from a person between 18 and 65 years old who received the Ad26.COV2.S COVID-19 vaccine or a placebo. This specimen was peripheral blood, taken in a trial of Ad26.COV2.S vaccine versus placebo. The DNA sequence is as follows: TGTGCCAGCAGTAGGGGTCGAACAGGGGACTATGGCTACACCTTC. Its protein reads: CASSRGRTGDYGYTF.